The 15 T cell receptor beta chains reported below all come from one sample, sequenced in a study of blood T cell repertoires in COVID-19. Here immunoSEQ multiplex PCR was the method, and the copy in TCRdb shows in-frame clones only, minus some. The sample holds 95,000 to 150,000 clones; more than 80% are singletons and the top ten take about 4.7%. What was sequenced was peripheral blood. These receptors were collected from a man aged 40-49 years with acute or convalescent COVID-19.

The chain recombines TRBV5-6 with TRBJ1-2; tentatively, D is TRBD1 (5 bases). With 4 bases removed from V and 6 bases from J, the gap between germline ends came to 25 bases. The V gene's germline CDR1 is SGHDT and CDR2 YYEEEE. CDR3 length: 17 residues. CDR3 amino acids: CASSPLDTVNRLHGYTF. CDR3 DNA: TGTGCCAGCAGCCCGTTGGACACCGTTAATAGGCTTCATGGCTACACCTTC.

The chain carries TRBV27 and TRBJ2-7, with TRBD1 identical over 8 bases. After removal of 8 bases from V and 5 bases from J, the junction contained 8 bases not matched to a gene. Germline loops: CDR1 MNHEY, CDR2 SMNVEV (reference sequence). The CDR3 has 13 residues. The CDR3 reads CASRGTGRHEQYF. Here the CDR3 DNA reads TGTGCCAGCCGAGGGACAGGACGGCACGAGCAGTACTTC.

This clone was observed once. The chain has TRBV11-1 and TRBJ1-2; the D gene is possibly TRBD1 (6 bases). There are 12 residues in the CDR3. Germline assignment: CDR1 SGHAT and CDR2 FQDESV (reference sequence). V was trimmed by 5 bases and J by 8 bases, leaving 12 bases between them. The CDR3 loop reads CASSRTGWGYTF. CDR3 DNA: TGTGCCAGCAGCCGTACAGGGTGGGGCTACACCTTC.

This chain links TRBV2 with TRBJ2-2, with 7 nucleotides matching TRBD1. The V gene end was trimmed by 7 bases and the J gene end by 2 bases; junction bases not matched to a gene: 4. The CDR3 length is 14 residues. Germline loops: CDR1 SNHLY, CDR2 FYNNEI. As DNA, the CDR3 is TGTGCCAGCAAAGGGGACAGAAACACCGGGGAGCTGTTTTTT. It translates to CASKGDRNTGELFF.

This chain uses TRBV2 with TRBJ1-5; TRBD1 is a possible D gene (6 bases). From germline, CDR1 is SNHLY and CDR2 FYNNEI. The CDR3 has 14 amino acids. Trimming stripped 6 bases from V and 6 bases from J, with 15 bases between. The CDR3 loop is CASRQNRVSQPQHF. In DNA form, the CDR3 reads TGTGCCAGCAGACAGAACAGGGTTAGTCAGCCCCAGCATTTT.

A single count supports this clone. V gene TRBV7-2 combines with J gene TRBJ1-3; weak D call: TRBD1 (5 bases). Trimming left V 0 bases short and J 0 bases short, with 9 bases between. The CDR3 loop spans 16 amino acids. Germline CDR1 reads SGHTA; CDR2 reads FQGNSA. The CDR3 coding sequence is TGTGCCAGCAGCTTAGCGGGGGGAGCCTCTGGAAACACCATATATTTT. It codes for CASSLAGGASGNTIYF.

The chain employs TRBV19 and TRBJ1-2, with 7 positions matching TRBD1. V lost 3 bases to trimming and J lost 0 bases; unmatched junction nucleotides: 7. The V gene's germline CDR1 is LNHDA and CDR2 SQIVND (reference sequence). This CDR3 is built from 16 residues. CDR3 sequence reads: CASSIGQAWANYGYTF. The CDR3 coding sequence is TGTGCCAGTAGTATCGGACAGGCTTGGGCTAACTATGGCTACACCTTC.

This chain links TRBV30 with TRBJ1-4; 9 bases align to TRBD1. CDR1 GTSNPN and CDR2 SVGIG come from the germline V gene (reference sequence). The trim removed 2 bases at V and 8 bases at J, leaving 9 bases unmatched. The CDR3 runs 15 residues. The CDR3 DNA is TGTGCCTGGAGTCCACCGGGACAGGGTGAAGAAAAACTGTTTTTT. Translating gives CAWSPPGQGEEKLFF. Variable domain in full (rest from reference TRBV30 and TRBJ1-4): SQTIHQWPATLVQPVGSPLSLECTVEGTSNPNLYWYRQAAGRGLQLLFYSVGIGQISSEVPQNLSASRPQDRQFILSSKKLLLSDSGFYLCAWSPPGQGEEKLFFGSGTQLSVL.

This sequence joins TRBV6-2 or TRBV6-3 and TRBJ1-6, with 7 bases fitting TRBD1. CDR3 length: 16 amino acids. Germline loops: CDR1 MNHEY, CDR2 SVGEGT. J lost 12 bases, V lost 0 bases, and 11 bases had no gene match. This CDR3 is CASSYSSLTGFEPLHF. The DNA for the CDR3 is TGTGCCAGCAGTTACTCGAGTTTGACAGGGTTTGAACCCCTCCACTTT.

DNA for the CDR3: TGTGCCAGCAGCTTCGGACAGATGAACACTGAAGCTTTCTTT. Its translation: CASSFGQMNTEAFF. The chain is built from TRBV3-1 (or the pseudogene TRBV3-2) and TRBJ1-1; D may be TRBD1 (6 bases). Trimming pared 5 bases from V and 0 bases from J, leaving 10 bases between. CDR1 and CDR2 from the germline V gene are LGHDT and YNNKEL (reference sequence). This CDR3 region has 14 residues.

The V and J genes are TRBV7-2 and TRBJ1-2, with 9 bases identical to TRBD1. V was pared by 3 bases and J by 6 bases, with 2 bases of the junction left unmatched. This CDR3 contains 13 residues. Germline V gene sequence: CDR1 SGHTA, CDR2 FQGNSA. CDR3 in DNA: TGTGCCAGCAGCTTGGACAGGGGAGATGGCTACACCTTC. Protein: CASSLDRGDGYTF.

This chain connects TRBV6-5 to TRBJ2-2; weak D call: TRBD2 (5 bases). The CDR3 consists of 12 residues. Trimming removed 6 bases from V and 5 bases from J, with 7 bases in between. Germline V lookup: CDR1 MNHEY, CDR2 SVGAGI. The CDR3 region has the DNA TGTGCCAGCAGACGAGGGACCGGGGAGCTGTTTTTT. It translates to CASRRGTGELFF.

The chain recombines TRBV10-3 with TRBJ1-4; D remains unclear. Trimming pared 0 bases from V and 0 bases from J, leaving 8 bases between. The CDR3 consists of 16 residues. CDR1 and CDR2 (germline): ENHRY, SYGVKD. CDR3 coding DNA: TGTGCCATCAGTGAGTCGGCTCCGCCAACTAATGAAAAACTGTTTTTT. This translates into CAISESAPPTNEKLFF.

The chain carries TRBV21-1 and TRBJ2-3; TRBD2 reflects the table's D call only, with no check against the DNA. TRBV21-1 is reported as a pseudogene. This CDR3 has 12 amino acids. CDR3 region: CASTRFTDTQYF. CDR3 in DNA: TGTGCCAGCACCCGGTTCACAGATACGCAGTATTTT.

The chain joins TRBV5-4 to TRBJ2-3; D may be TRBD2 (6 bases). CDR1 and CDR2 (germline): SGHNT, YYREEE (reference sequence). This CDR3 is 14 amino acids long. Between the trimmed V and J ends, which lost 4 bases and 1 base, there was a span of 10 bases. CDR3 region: CASSPTRGTDTQYF. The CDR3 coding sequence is TGTGCCAGCAGCCCGACTAGGGGCACAGATACGCAGTATTTT.